Ten or more counts support the clone carrying this T cell receptor (beta chain). Its target is unknown. CDR3 length: 11 amino acids. V was cut by 6 bases and J by 3 bases, with 6 bases left in between. CDR1 and CDR2 from the germline V gene are LGHDT and YNNKEL (reference sequence). This entry comes from a study of early T cells in non-severe SARS-CoV-2 infection. Study results and limitations: Private and CD4 specificities were missed by VDJdb matching, skewed to anti-spike CD8.

TCRdb analysed the 5' RACE reads with MiXCR anew, one entry per CDR3 protein. The sample records 68,000 or so distinct CDR3 sequences, 10% to 15% being singletons. The chain employs TRBV3-1 and TRBJ2-7; D remains unclear. Sequencing was performed on whole blood. The TCR originated in an adult who was a healthcare worker with PCR-confirmed SARS-CoV-2 infection or an uninfected control (not recorded which). In nucleotides, the CDR3 is TGTGCCAGCAGTTTTAACTACGAGCAGTACTTC. Its protein product is CASSFNYEQYF.